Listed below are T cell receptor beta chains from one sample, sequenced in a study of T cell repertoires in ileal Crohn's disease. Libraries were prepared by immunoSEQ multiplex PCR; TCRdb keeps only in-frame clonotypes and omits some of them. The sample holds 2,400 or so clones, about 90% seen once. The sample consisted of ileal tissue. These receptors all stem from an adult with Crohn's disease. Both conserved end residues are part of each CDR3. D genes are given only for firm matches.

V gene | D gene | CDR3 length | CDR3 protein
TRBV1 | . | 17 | CTSSQVPKQDLNYGYTF
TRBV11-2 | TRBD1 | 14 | CASSLGTGSYEQYF
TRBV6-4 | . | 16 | CASSDPLDSTNEKLFF
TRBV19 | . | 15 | CASSIRETSGYEQYF
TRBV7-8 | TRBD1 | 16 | CASSLASRDRGGGYTF
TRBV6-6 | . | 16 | CASSFGTRFLNEKLFF
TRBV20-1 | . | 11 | CSARKSVEQYF
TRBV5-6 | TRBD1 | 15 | CASSSDRDSGNTIYF
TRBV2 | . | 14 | CASSVARAADTQYF
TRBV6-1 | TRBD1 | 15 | CASSAYGTEGYGYTF
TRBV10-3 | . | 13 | CAISETMNTEAFF
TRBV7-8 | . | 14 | CASSDRRANEKLFF
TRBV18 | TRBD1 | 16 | CASSPSDRVNDYGYTF
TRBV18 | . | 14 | CASSPGTANNEQFF
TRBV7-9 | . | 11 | CASSYRYEQYF
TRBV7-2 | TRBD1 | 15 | CASRSTGQGSEKLFF
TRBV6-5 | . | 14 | CASSKSGSNYGYTF
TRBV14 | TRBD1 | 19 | CASSQEAGQGFFGTDTQYF
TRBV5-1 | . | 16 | CASSPGTPGGNQPQHF
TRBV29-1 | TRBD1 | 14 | CSEWTGGVNTEAFF
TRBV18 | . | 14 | CASSPDSSYNEQFF
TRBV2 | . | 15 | CASSPQRQSVYGYTF
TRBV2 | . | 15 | CASSAAPGNIDEQYF
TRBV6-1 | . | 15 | CASSEVQGSINEQFF
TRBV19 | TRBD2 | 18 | CASSIEWSGGATLRELFF
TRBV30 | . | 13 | CAWSAGASKPQHF
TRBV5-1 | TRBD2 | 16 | CASSSGLAGGPETQYF
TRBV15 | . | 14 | CATSRDRGPYEQYF
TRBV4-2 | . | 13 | CASSQDQGNEQFF
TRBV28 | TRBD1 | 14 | CASRTGGSVSTIYF
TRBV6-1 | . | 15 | CASSPQHQGANVLTF
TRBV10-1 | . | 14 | CASSESGGFTEAFF
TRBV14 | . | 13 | CASSQGGSPEAFF
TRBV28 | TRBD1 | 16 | CASSATGTGGFSGYTF
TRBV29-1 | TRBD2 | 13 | CSASGGAKETQYF
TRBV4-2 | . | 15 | CASSQEDRPGSPLHF
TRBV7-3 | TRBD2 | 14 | CASSLAGGLNEQFF
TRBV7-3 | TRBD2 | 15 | CASRLAGGRDNEQFF
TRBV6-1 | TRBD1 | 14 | CASTKTGSFYEQYF
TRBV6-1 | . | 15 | CASSDEAATNEKLFF
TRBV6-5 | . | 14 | CASSSSGTHTEAFF
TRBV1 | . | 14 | CTSSQWDTNQPQHF
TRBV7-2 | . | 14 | CASSWALSTDTQYF
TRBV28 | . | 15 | CASSPPGSANTEAFF
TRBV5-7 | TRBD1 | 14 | CASSAHDRGSEAFF
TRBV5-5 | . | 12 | CASGPPEGDKYF
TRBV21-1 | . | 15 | CASSKVHPSADTQYF
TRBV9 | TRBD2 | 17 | CASSVGLAGDSANEQYF
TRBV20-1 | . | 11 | CSRSSTDTQYF
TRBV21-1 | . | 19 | CASSESTGQGLYSNQPQHF
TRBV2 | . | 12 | CAGRTGGETQYF
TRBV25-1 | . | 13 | CASTRREGTLAFF
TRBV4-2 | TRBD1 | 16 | CASSQGVGQGHSPLHF